Sequencing of this TCR beta chain was carried out in a study of shared clonotypes between healthy human individuals. Using immunoSEQ multiplex PCR, the repertoire was profiled, and TCRdb retains in-frame clones only, with some absent. The top ten hold under 2% of the sample, which has approximately 1.9 million clones, 93% seen once. Only CD45RO-negative cells positively selected for CCR7 counted as naive CD8 cells, so terminally differentiated effector memory CD45RA+ cells were excluded. Germline V gene data show CDR1 as SGHNT and CDR2 as YYREEE (reference sequence). The CDR3 totals 14 residues. Trimming shortened V by 3 bases and J by 3 bases, and 13 bases separated the two germline ends.

V and J are TRBV5-4 and TRBJ2-7; D may correspond to TRBD1 or TRBD2 (5 bases each). This clonotype was sampled from a man aged 18-30 years in good health. Some clones in this sample may be carry-over from other donors' samples. Sample: naive CD8+ T cells from PBMCs. The CDR3: CASSSRDGSYEQYF. The CDR3, as DNA: TGTGCCAGCAGCTCCCGGGACGGAAGCTACGAGCAGTACTTC.